This T cell receptor beta chain comes out of a study of post-analysis software for immune sequencing data. As regards this clonotype: What it binds is unknown.

V gave up 6 bases and J gave up 0 bases, with 13 bases separating them. The CDR3 loop spans 15 amino acids. The V gene's germline CDR1 is SEHNR and CDR2 FQNEAQ (reference sequence). Study results and caveats: A few TRBV segments occurring more often in patients than controls included TRBV5-6, TRBV5-1 and TRBV20-1.

Researchers reported that TCR beta cDNA libraries carried unique molecular identifiers. MiXCR, applied by TCRdb to the PCR reads, yields one record per CDR3 protein. The sample lists roughly 400,000 distinct CDR3 sequences, about 40% occurring once. The material sequenced was blood. The chain has TRBV7-9 and TRBJ2-3; weak D call: TRBD1 (6 bases). The clonotype was recovered from a girl under 10 years old with multiple sclerosis. The CDR3 DNA reads TGTGCCAGCAGTCTCGACAGGTGGAGCACAGATACGCAGTATTTT. This gives the protein CASSLDRWSTDTQYF.